This paragraph covers one T cell receptor (beta chain) sequence. These data belong to a study of T cell responses to AZD1222 COVID-19 vaccine. TCRdb keeps only in-frame clones here, not all; method: immunoSEQ multiplex PCR. This table holds about 140,000 clones, 90% found once. The specimen comprised peripheral blood, sampled 28 days after the second AZD1222 dose. The TCR was taken from an adult who received the AZD1222 COVID-19 vaccine.

The CDR3: CAISEGEGSSVRQPQHF. CDR3 in DNA: TGTGCCATCAGTGAGGGGGAGGGCAGCTCGGTTCGTCAGCCCCAGCATTTT. V gene TRBV10-3 combines with J gene TRBJ1-5; D unclear. V lost 2 bases and J 6 bases, leaving 20 bases between the germline ends. This CDR3 contains 17 residues. CDR1 and CDR2 from the germline V gene are ENHRY and SYGVKD.